This T cell receptor beta chain was sequenced during a study of Tregs in tolerant kidney transplant recipients. Study-wide findings and caveats: No direct test of biological reproducibility was done here.

The CDR3 totals 20 residues. V was clipped by 4 bases and J by 0 bases; unmatched bases: 10. Germline assignment: CDR1 LNHDA and CDR2 SQIVND (reference sequence). Thawed PBMCs were FACS-sorted into unstimulated CD4+CD25+CD127- regulatory T cells, CD4+CD25- non-regulatory cells, CD4 and CD8 cells. Here immunoSEQ multiplex PCR was the method, and the copy in TCRdb shows in-frame clones only, minus some. The sample includes more than 90,000 clones, 85% to 95% of them seen just once. In the case of this clone: The target antigen is unknown.

This TCR derives from a human donor in good health. The sample comprised CD4+ T cells from blood. The rearrangement joins TRBV19 to TRBJ2-1; 15 bases align to TRBD2. The CDR3 DNA follows: TGTGCCAGTAGTAGGGCGGGACTAGCGGGAGGTCAGAGCTCCTACAATGAGCAGTTCTTC. Protein sequence: CASSRAGLAGGQSSYNEQFF.